A selection of T cell receptor beta chains follows, all from one sample in a study of cytomegalovirus exposure and HLA in healthy donors. The table came from immunoSEQ multiplex PCR; TCRdb's copy has only in-frame clones and leaves some out. The sample yields 170,000 or so clones, approximately 81% seen once. The specimen sequenced was PBMCs. All receptors come from a boy aged 2 to 10 in good health and CMV-seronegative. CDR3s include the opening cysteine and the closing phenylalanine or tryptophan.

TRBV13 | 15 | CASSLGRIQGGEQFF
TRBV14 | 17 | CASSQIVGLGDSYEQYF
TRBV19 | 14 | CASSVGRGNTEAFF
TRBV6-8 | 15 | CASNPSGRSYNEQFF
TRBV19 | 17 | CASSIGTSGILTDTQYF
TRBV6-1 | 16 | CASSEIKYTAGQPQHF
TRBV6-6 | 15 | CASSYAGTNGGEQYF
TRBV6-1 | 15 | CASSEGAGHTGELFF
TRBV19 | 15 | CASSRAGGPYNEQFF
TRBV27 | 15 | CASSSSKTVLYGYTF
TRBV1 | 13 | CTSSQGGTGGAFF